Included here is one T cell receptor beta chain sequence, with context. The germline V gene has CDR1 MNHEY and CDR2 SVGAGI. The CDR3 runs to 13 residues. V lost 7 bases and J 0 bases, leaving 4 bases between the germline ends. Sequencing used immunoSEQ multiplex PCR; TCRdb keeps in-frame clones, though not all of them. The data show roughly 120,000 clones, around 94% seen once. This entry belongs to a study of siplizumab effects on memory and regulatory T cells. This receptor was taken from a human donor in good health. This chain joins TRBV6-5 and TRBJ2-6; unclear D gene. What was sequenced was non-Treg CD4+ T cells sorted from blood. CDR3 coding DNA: TGTGCCAGCAAATACTCTGGGGCCAACGTCCTGACTTTC. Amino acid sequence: CASKYSGANVLTF.